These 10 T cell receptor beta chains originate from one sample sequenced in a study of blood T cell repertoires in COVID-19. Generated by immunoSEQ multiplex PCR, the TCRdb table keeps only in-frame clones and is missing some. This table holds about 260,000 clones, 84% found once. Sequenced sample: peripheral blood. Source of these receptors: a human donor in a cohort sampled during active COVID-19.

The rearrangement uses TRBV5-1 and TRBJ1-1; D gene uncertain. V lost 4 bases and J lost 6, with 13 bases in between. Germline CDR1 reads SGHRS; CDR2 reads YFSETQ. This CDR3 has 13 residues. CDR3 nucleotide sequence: TGCGCCAGCAGCCCCCCCTCGGTCGCTGAAGCTTTCTTT. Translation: CASSPPSVAEAFF.

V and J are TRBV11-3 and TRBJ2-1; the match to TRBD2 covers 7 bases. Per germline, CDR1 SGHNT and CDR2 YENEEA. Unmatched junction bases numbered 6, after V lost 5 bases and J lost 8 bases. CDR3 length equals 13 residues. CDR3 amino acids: CASSHPAGDEQFF. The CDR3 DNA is TGTGCCAGCAGCCACCCGGCGGGAGATGAGCAGTTCTTC.

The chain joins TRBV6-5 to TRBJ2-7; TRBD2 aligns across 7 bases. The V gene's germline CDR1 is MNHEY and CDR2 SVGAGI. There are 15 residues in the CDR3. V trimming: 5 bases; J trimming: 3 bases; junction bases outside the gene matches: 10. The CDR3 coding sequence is TGTGCCAGCAGTCTGAGGACTAGTTCATTCTACGAGCAGTACTTC. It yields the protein CASSLRTSSFYEQYF.

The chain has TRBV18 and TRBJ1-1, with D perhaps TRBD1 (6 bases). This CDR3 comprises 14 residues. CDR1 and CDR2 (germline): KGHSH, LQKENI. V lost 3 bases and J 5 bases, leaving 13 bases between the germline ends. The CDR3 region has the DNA TGTGCCAGCTCACCCGGGACATTTGGGACTGAAGCTTTCTTT. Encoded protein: CASSPGTFGTEAFF.

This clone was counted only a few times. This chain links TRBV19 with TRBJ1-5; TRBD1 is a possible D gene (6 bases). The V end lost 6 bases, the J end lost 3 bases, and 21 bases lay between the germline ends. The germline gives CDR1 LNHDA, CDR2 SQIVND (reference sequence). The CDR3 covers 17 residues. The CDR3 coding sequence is TGTGCCAGTAGACAGGGATTTGGGACGGGCCCCAATCAGCCCCAGCATTTT. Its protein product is CASRQGFGTGPNQPQHF.

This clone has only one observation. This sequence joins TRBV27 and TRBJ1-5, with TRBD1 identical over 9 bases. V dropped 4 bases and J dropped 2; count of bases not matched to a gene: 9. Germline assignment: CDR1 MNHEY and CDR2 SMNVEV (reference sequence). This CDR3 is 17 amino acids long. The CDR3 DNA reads TGTGCCAGCAGTTCGAGGACAGGGGCCCGGGGCAATCAGCCCCAGCATTTT. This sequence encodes CASSSRTGARGNQPQHF.

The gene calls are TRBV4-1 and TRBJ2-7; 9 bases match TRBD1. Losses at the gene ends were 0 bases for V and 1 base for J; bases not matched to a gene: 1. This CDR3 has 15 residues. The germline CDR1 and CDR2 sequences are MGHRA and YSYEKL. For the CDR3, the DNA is TGCGCCAGCAGCCAAGAAGGACAGGGGTCCTACGAGCAGTACTTC. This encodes CASSQEGQGSYEQYF.

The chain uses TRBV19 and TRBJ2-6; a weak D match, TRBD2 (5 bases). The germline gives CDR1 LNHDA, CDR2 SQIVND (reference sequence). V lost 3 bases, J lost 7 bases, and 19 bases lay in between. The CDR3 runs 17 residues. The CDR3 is CASSIWDRGSGANVLTF. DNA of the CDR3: TGTGCCAGTAGTATTTGGGATCGGGGAAGTGGAGCCAACGTCCTGACTTTC.

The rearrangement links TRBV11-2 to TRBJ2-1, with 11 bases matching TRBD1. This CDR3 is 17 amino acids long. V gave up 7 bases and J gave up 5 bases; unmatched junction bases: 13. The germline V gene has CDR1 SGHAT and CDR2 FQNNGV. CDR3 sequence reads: CASTFLSGTGGDNEQFF. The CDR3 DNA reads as TGTGCCAGCACCTTCCTATCAGGGACAGGGGGGGACAATGAGCAGTTCTTC.

Here the CDR3 DNA reads TGTGCCAGCAGCCGGGGAGGAGCTGGGGCCAACGTCCTGACTTTC. Translated, it gives CASSRGGAGANVLTF. This chain connects TRBV7-2 to TRBJ2-6; D may be TRBD2 (6 bases). The V end lost 5 bases, the J end lost 2 bases, and 10 bases lay between the germline ends. The CDR3 extends over 15 amino acids. The V gene's germline CDR1 is SGHTA and CDR2 FQGNSA.